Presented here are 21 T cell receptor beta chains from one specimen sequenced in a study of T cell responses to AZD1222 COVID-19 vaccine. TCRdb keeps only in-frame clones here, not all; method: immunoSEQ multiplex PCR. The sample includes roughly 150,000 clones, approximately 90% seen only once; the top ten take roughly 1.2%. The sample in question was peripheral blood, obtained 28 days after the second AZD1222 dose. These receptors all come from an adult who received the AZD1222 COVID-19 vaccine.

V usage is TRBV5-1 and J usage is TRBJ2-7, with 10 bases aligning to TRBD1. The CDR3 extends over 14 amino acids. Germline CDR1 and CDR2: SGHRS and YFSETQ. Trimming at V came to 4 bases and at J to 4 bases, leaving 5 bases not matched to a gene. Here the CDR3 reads CASSLGQGRYEQYF. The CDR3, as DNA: TGCGCCAGCAGCCTGGGACAGGGGAGGTACGAGCAGTACTTC.

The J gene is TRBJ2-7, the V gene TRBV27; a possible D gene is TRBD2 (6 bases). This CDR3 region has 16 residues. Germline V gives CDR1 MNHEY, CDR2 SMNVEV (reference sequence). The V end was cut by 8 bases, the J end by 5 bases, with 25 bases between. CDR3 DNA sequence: TGTGCCAGCCAACTCGGGGTACGACTAGGGCGGAACGAGCAGTACTTC. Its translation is CASQLGVRLGRNEQYF.

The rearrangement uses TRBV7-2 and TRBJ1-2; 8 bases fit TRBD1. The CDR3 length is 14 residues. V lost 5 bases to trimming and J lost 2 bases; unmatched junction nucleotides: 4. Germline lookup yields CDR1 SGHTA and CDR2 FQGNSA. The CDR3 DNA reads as TGTGCCAGCAGCCTAAGACAGGGGAACTATGGCTACACCTTC. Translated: CASSLRQGNYGYTF.

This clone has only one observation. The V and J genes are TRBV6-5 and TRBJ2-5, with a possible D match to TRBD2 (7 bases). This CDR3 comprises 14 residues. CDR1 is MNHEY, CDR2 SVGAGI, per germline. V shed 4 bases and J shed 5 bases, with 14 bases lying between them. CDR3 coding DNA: TGTGCCAGCAGTTCATTAGGGGGGGCGGAGACCCAGTACTTC. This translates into CASSSLGGAETQYF.

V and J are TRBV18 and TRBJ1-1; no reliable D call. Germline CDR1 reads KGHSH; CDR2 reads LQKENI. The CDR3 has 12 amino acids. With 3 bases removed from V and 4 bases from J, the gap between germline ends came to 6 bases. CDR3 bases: TGTGCCAGCTCACCCTTGGGCACTGAAGCTTTCTTT. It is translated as CASSPLGTEAFF.

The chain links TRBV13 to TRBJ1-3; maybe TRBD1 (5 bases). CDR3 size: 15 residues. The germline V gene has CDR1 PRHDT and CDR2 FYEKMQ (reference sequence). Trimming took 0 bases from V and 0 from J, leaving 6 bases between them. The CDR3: CASSLGGDSGNTIYF. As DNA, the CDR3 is TGTGCCAGCAGCTTAGGAGGGGACTCTGGAAACACCATATATTTT.

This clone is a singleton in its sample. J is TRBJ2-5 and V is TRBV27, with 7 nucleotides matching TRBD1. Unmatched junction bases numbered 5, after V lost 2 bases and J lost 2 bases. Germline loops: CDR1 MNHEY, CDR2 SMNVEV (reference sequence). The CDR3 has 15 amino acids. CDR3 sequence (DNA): TGTGCCAGCAGTTTAAGACGGGACAGTCAAGAGACCCAGTACTTC. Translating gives CASSLRRDSQETQYF.

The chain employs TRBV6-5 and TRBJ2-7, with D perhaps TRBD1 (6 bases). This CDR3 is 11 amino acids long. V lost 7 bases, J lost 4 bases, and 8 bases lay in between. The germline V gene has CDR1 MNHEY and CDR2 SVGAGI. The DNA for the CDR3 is TGTGCCAGCAAAACAGGGTACGAGCAGTACTTC. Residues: CASKTGYEQYF.

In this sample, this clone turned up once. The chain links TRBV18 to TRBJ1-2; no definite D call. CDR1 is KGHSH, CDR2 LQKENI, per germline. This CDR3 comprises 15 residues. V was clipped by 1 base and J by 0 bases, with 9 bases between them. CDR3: CASSPRADSNYGYTF. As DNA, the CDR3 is TGTGCCAGCTCACCACGGGCTGACTCTAACTATGGCTACACCTTC.

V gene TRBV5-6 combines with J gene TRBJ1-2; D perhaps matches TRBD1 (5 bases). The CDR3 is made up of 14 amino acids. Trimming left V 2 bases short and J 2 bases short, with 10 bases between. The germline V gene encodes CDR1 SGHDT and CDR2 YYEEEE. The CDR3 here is CASSLRGANYGYTF. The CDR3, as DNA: TGTGCCAGCAGCTTACGTGGGGCCAACTATGGCTACACCTTC.

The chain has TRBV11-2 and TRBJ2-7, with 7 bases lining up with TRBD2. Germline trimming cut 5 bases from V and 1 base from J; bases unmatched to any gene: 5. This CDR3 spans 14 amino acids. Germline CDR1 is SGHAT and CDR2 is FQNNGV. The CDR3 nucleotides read TGTGCCAGCAGCAAACTAGCGAATTCCTACGAGCAGTACTTC. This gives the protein CASSKLANSYEQYF.

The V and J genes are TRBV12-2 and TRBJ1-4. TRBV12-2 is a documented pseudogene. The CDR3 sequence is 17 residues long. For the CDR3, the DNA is TGTGCAAGTCGCTTAGAGGGCAGGTTCCGCGCTAATGAAAAACTGTTTTTT. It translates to CASRLEGRFRANEKLFF.

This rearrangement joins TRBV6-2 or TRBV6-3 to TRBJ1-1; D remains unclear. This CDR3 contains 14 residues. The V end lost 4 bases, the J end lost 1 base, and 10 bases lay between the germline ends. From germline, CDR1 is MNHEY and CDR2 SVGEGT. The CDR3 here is CASSSGTQNTEAFF. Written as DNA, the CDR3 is TGTGCCAGCAGTTCCGGCACCCAGAACACTGAAGCTTTCTTT.

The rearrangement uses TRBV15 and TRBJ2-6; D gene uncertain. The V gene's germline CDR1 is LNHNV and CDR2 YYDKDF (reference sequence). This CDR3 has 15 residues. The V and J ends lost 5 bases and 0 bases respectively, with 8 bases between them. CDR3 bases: TGTGCCACCAGCTCAGGAGACTCTGGGGCCAACGTCCTGACTTTC. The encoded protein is CATSSGDSGANVLTF.

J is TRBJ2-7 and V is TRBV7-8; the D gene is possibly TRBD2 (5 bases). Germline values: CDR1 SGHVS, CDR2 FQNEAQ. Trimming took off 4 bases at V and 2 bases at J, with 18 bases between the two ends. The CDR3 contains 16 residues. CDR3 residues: CASSSSPGGVPYEQYF. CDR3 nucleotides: TGTGCCAGCAGCTCCTCCCCAGGAGGCGTCCCCTACGAGCAGTACTTC.

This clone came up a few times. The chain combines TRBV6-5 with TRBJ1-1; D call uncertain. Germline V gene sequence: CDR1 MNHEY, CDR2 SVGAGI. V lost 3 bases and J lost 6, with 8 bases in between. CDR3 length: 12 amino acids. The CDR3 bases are TGTGCCAGCAGTTATGGTGGGGCTGAAGCTTTCTTT. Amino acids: CASSYGGAEAFF.

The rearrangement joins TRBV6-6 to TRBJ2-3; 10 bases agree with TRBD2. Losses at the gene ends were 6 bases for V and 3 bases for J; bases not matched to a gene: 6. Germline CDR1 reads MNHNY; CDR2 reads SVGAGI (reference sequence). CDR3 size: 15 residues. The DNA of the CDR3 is TGTGCCAGCAGACAACTAGCGGGACCAACAGATACGCAGTATTTT. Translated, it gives CASRQLAGPTDTQYF.

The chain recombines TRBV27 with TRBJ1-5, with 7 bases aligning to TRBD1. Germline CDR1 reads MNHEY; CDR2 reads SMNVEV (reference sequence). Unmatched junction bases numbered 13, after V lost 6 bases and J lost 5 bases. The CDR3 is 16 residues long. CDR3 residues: CASRPFGQVWDQPQHF. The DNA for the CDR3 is TGTGCCAGCAGACCCTTCGGACAGGTATGGGATCAGCCCCAGCATTTT.

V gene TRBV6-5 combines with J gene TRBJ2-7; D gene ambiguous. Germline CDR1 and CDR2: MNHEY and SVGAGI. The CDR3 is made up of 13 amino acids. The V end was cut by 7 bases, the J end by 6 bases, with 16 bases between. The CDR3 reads CASIWSSFAEQYF. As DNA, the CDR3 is TGTGCCAGCATATGGAGCAGCTTCGCCGAGCAGTACTTC.

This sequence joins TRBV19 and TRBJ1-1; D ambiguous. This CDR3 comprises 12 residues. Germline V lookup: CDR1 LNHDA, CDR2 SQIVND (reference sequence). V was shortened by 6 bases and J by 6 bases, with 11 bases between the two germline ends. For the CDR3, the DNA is TGTGCCAGTAGAAACTGGGAGGCTGAAGCTTTCTTT. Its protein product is CASRNWEAEAFF.

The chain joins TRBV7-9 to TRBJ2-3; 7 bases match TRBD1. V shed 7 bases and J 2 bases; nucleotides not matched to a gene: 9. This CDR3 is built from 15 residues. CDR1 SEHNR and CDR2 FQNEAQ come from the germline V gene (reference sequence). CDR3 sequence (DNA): TGTGCCAGCACCAAATCGACAGGGACCACAGATACGCAGTATTTT. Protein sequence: CASTKSTGTTDTQYF.